These 4 T cell receptor beta chains were sequenced from one sample in a study of OX40 agonist ivuxolimab in advanced cancers. The method was immunoSEQ multiplex PCR; TCRdb's version includes in-frame clones alone and lacks a portion of them. Here the sample spans approximately 40,000 clones, about 87% being singletons. The specimen was CD4+ or CD8+ T cells sorted from blood, collected in a trial of the OX40 agonist ivuxolimab. The receptors were gathered from an adult with an advanced solid tumor such as melanoma, head and neck, liver or kidney cancer.

Of note for this clone: One junction end does not reproduce the germline sequence, and a read error may be involved. The gene calls are TRBV7-7 and TRBJ2-3, with 9 bases fitting TRBD2. The CDR3 length is 15 residues. The V gene's germline CDR1 is SSHAT and CDR2 FNYEAQ (reference sequence). The CDR3 sequence is CASSAGLAEADTQYF. The CDR3 region has the DNA TGTGCTAGCAGCGCGGGACTAGCTGAGGCAGATACGCAGTATTTT.

The chain is built from TRBV28 and TRBJ2-2; 12 bases map to TRBD2. This CDR3 contains 16 residues. The V and J ends lost 6 bases and 10 bases, in that order; junction bases with no gene match: 12. CDR1 is MDHEN and CDR2 is SYDVKM in the germline V gene. This chain's CDR3 is CASSPTRLAGVEELFF. Here the CDR3 DNA reads TGTGCCAGCAGCCCAACTCGACTAGCGGGAGTTGAGGAGCTGTTTTTT.

The V call is TRBV19, the J call TRBJ2-2; tentative D call: TRBD1 (6 bases). V was clipped by 6 bases and J by 7 bases, with 21 bases between them. The CDR3 totals 16 residues. The germline gives CDR1 LNHDA, CDR2 SQIVND (reference sequence). The CDR3, as DNA: TGTGCCAGTAGGACAACAGGGTTCGTTGGGGGCGGGGAGCTGTTTTTT. It specifies CASRTTGFVGGGELFF.

This clone was seen more than once but under ten times. CDR3 nucleotides: TGTGCCAGCATGACAGGGGGCACTGAAGCTTTCTTT. As protein: CASMTGGTEAFF. The chain combines TRBV28 with TRBJ1-1, with 9 bases identical to TRBD1. The CDR3 is made up of 12 amino acids. V shed 7 bases, J shed 4 bases, and the junction held 1 base outside the gene matches. Germline assignment: CDR1 MDHEN and CDR2 SYDVKM. Supplemented by reference TRBV28 and TRBJ1-1, the full variable domain reads DVKVTQSSRYLVKRTGEKVFLECVQDMDHENMFWYRQDPGLGLRLIYFSYDVKMKEKGDIPEGYSVSREKKERFSLILESASTNQTSMYLCASMTGGTEAFFGQGTRLTVV.